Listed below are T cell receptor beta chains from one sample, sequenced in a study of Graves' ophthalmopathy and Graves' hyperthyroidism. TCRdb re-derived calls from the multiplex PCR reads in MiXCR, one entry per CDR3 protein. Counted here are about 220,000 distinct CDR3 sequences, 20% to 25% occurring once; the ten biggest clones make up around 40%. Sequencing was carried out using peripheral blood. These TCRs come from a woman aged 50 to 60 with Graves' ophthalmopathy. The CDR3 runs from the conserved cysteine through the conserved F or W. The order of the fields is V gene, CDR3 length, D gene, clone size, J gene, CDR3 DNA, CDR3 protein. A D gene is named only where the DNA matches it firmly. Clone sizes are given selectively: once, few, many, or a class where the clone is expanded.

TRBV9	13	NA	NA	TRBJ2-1	TGTGCCAGCTCTCTACCCCCGGGCGATGAGCAGTTCTTC	CASSLPPGDEQFF
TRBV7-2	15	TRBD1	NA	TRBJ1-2	TGTGCCAGCAGCCGGGACAGGGTACCGAACTATGGCTACACCTTC	CASSRDRVPNYGYTF
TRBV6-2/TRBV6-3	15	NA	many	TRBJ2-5	TGTGCCAGCAGTTACTTCGGGGGCGGAGGAGAGACCCAGTACTTC	CASSYFGGGGETQYF
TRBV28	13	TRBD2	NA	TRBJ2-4	TGTGCCAGCAGCTTGGGGACTAGAGGGATTCAGTACTTC	CASSLGTRGIQYF
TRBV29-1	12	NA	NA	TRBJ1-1	TGCAGCGTTCGGGCTGAGAACACTGAAGCTTTCTTT	CSVRAENTEAFF
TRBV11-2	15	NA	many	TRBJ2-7	TGTGCCAGCAGCGGTGGACAGCCCGCCTCCTACGAGCAGTACTTC	CASSGGQPASYEQYF
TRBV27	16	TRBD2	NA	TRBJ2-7	TGTGCCAGCAGCCTACGCCGACTAGCGGGGGTTTACGAGCAGTACTTC	CASSLRRLAGVYEQYF
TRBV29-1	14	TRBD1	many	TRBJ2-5	TGCAGCGGGGGAACAACAGGGGGCGGAGAGACCCAGTACTTC	CSGGTTGGGETQYF
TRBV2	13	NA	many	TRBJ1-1	TGTGCCAGCACTGGACAGAGGGACACTGAAGCTTTCTTT	CASTGQRDTEAFF
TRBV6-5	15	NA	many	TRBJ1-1	TGTGCCAGCAGTACCGGACGGTGGATGAACACTGAAGCTTTCTTT	CASSTGRWMNTEAFF
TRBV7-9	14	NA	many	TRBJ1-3	TGTGCCAGCGCGAATCTGCACTCTGGAAACACCATATATTTT	CASANLHSGNTIYF
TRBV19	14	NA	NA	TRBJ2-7	TGTGCCAGTAGTCCCAAACCCGACTCCTACGAGCAGTACTTC	CASSPKPDSYEQYF
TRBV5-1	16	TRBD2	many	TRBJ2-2	TGCGCCAGCAGCCTCCGCTCCAGGACTAGCACCGGGGAGCTGTTTTTT	CASSLRSRTSTGELFF
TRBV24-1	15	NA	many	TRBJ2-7	TGTGCCACCAGTGATTTTGGTAGCGGCGGGTACGAGCAGTACTTC	CATSDFGSGGYEQYF
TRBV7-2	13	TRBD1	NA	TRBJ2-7	TGTGCCAGCAGTCCGGGACAGCACATAGAGCAGTACTTC	CASSPGQHIEQYF
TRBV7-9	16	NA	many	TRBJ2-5	TGTGCCAGCAGCCCAGCCCCCGGACTCGGATCGCAGACCCAGTACTTC	CASSPAPGLGSQTQYF
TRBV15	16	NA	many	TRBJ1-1	TGTGCCACCAGCAGAGCCATTGCTCTGGGGAACACTGAAGCTTCCTTT	CATSRAIALGNTEASF
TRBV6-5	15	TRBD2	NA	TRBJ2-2	TGTGCCAGCACTTCCCCCGGCGGGAGGGCCGGGGAGCTGTTTTTT	CASTSPGGRAGELFF
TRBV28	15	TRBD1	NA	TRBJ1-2	TGTGCCAGCAGCCAAACAGGGGGCATGAAGGATGGCTACACCTTC	CASSQTGGMKDGYTF
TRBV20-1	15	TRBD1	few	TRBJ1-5	TGCAGTGCTAGAGCCATACAGGGGTTTAATCAGCCCCAGCATTTT	CSARAIQGFNQPQHF
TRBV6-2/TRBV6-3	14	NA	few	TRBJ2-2	TGTGCCAGCAGTAACGCTCTTAACACCGGGGAGCTGTTTTTT	CASSNALNTGELFF
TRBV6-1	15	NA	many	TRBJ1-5	TGTGCCAGCAACACGGGGCGGGGTAGCAATCAGCCCCAGCATTTT	CASNTGRGSNQPQHF
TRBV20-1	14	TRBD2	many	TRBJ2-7	TGCAGTGCTGGGGGTAGCGGGCTCTCCTACGAGCAGTACTTC	CSAGGSGLSYEQYF
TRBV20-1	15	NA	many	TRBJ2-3	TGCAGTGCCCTCATGCGGGGAGCCCGCACAGATACGCAGTATTTT	CSALMRGARTDTQYF
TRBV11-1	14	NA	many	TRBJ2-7	TGTGCCAGCAGCTTAGGTGGCTATACCTACGAGCAGTACTTC	CASSLGGYTYEQYF
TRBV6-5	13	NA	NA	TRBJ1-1	TGTGCCAGCAGATACAGGGCAAACACTGAAGCTTTCTTT	CASRYRANTEAFF
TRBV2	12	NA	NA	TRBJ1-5	TGTGCCAGCAGTGAGCAGATCGGGCCCCAGCATTTT	CASSEQIGPQHF